This is a list of T cell receptor beta chains from one sample in a study of memory CD4+ T cells and cytomegalovirus serostatus. TCRdb's copy holds only in-frame clones and misses some; the assay was immunoSEQ multiplex PCR. Of approximately 60,000 clones in the sample, about 81% were seen once. Sequenced input: memory CD4+ T cells from blood. The source of these receptors is an adult in good health and CMV-seronegative. CDR3s include the opening cysteine and the closing phenylalanine or tryptophan. A D gene is named only where the DNA matches it firmly. Only part of the rows carry a size: once, few, many, or a class if the clone is expanded.

DNA | CDR3 | J | D | V | size
TGTGCCAGCACCCCAGGGGGCGCAGGGAAAGAGCAGTACTTC | CASTPGGAGKEQYF | TRBJ2-7 | TRBD1 | TRBV28 | NA
TGTGCCAGCACCCTTGCAGCTCAGAATGAGCAGTTCTTC | CASTLAAQNEQFF | TRBJ2-1 | NA | TRBV5-5 | NA
TGTGCCACCAGCAGAGCCCCCGGGACAAAAGAGCAGTACTTC | CATSRAPGTKEQYF | TRBJ2-7 | NA | TRBV15 | NA
TGTGCCAGCAGCTTAGGACAGGGGTTCTATAATTCACCCCTCCACTTT | CASSLGQGFYNSPLHF | TRBJ1-6 | TRBD1 | TRBV7-9 | few
TGTGCCTGGACCCAACAGGGAGCCACCGGGGAGCTGTTTTTT | CAWTQQGATGELFF | TRBJ2-2 | NA | TRBV30 | NA
TGTGCCAGCAGTGAATATAGGGGCGGATTCACAGATACGCAGTATTTT | CASSEYRGGFTDTQYF | TRBJ2-3 | NA | TRBV25-1 | NA
TGTGCCAGCAGCTTATCCCGGGCCCTTGGGCCTTTCTTT | CASSLSRALGPFF | TRBJ1-1 | NA | TRBV7-8 | NA
TGTGCCAGCAGCCGTATAAAGGGGAATGAGCAGTTCTTC | CASSRIKGNEQFF | TRBJ2-1 | NA | TRBV7-3 | NA
TGCGCCAGCAGCTTGGGGCCCTCCGGGACACTGAACGAGCAGTACTTC | CASSLGPSGTLNEQYF | TRBJ2-7 | NA | TRBV5-1 | few
TGCGCCAGCAGCTTGAGTACAGGGGACTACGAGCAGTACTTC | CASSLSTGDYEQYF | TRBJ2-7 | TRBD1 | TRBV5-1 | NA
TGTGCCTGGAGAAGAGGGGGACCCGGAGCTAACTATGGCTACACCTTC | CAWRRGGPGANYGYTF | TRBJ1-2 | NA | TRBV30 | NA
TGTGCCAGCAGCGTACAAGCTAACTATGGCTACACCTTC | CASSVQANYGYTF | TRBJ1-2 | NA | TRBV9 | NA
TGTGCCAGCAGCTTCTCTCGGGGAAGGGCAGAGACCCAGTACTTC | CASSFSRGRAETQYF | TRBJ2-5 | NA | TRBV6-6 | NA
TGCGCCAGCAGCTTGAACAGGGGAAACTATGGCTACACCTTC | CASSLNRGNYGYTF | TRBJ1-2 | TRBD1 | TRBV5-1 | NA
TGTGCCAGCAGTTTACGGGACAGAATGGTGGGAGGGCGTGAGTTCTTC | CASSLRDRMVGGREFF | TRBJ2-1 | NA | TRBV27 | once
TGTGCCAGCTCATCCCGGGGGACTAGCGGGAGGGGCAGCTACAATGAGCAGTTCTTC | CASSSRGTSGRGSYNEQFF | TRBJ2-1 | TRBD2 | TRBV18 | NA
TGCGCCAGCAGCCCCACTAGCGGGGGGTCAGAGACCCAGTACTTC | CASSPTSGGSETQYF | TRBJ2-5 | TRBD2 | TRBV5-1 | NA
TGTGCCAGCAGCTTACAATTTCCAAACTATGGCTACACCTTC | CASSLQFPNYGYTF | TRBJ1-2 | NA | TRBV6-6 | NA
TGTGCCAGTAGTGGGGCGGGATTCGAGCAGTACTTC | CASSGAGFEQYF | TRBJ2-7 | NA | TRBV19 | few
TGTGCCAGCAGCTCGCACCCGACAGGGAATGAGCAGTTCTTC | CASSSHPTGNEQFF | TRBJ2-1 | TRBD1 | TRBV7-7 | NA
TGTGCCTGGAGTAGGGACCTATCCTACGAGCAGTACTTC | CAWSRDLSYEQYF | TRBJ2-7 | NA | TRBV30 | NA
TGTGCCAGCAGCTCCTTATACAGGGGGAACACTGAAGCTTTCTTT | CASSSLYRGNTEAFF | TRBJ1-1 | TRBD1 | TRBV7-8 | few
TGTGCCAGCAGTGAATTTATCGTATCGGGGGAAGGAAACACCATATATTTT | CASSEFIVSGEGNTIYF | TRBJ1-3 | NA | TRBV6-1 | NA
TGCGCCAGCAGCCAAGGATCCTACGGAAAAAACACTGAAGCTTTCTTT | CASSQGSYGKNTEAFF | TRBJ1-1 | NA | TRBV4-3 | once
TGTGCCAGCAGTTTAACAGGGATATATAACTATGGCTACACCTTC | CASSLTGIYNYGYTF | TRBJ1-2 | NA | TRBV27 | NA
TGTGCCAGCACAGCGGAAAGGGACGAGTACTTC | CASTAERDEYF | TRBJ2-5 | NA | TRBV2 | NA
TGTGCCAGCTCACTAATCCGGACAGACTCTGGGGCCAACGTCCTGACTTTC | CASSLIRTDSGANVLTF | TRBJ2-6 | NA | TRBV18 | NA
TGTGCCAGCAGTTACTCGGGTGGGGAGACCCAGTACTTC | CASSYSGGETQYF | TRBJ2-5 | NA | TRBV6-5 | NA
TGTGCCAGCAGCTTGATGGAGGGCTTCGGCTACTTC | CASSLMEGFGYF | TRBJ2-7 | NA | TRBV5-6 | NA
TGTGCCAGCAGCGCGGGAGCCGCCAACGTCCTGACTTTC | CASSAGAANVLTF | TRBJ2-6 | TRBD2 | TRBV11-2 | NA
TGTGCCAGCAGTTTGGCAGGGGGCGCAGAGACCCAGTACTTC | CASSLAGGAETQYF | TRBJ2-5 | TRBD1 | TRBV28 | NA
TGTGCCAGCAGCCCCTCCGCTGGCGGAATCACAGATACGCAGTATTTT | CASSPSAGGITDTQYF | TRBJ2-3 | NA | TRBV5-4 | once
TGTGCCTGGAGTCGGACAGGGAGTCGGGACACCATTCAGTACTTC | CAWSRTGSRDTIQYF | TRBJ2-4 | TRBD1 | TRBV30 | NA
TGTGCCAGCTCACCACCCGGTAGGGTGGGCACTGAAGCTTTCTTT | CASSPPGRVGTEAFF | TRBJ1-1 | NA | TRBV18 | NA
TGTGCCAGCAGCCCGGGACAGAGAAATGAAAAACTGTTTTTT | CASSPGQRNEKLFF | TRBJ1-4 | TRBD1 | TRBV7-9 | NA
TGTGCCAGCAGTAACGACAGGGGCGGAGGAGAGACCCAGTACTTC | CASSNDRGGGETQYF | TRBJ2-5 | TRBD1 | TRBV25-1 | NA
TGTGCCAGCAGCTTGGACCCAGGGGGCAATCAGCCCCAGCATTTT | CASSLDPGGNQPQHF | TRBJ1-5 | NA | TRBV11-2 | NA
TGTGCCTCTCAACCCGACAGCTATAATTCACCCCTCCACTTT | CASQPDSYNSPLHF | TRBJ1-6 | NA | TRBV25-1 | NA
TGCGCCAGCGGGACTAGCGGGATTGGAGAGCAGTTCTTC | CASGTSGIGEQFF | TRBJ2-1 | TRBD2 | TRBV10-2 | NA
TGTGCCAGCTCACCGGCAATTCAAGAGACCCAGTACTTC | CASSPAIQETQYF | TRBJ2-5 | NA | TRBV18 | once
TGCGCCAGCAGTGAGCCGGGGCGAGGGCGGGGGAGCTCCTACAATGAGCAGTTCTTC | CASSEPGRGRGSSYNEQFF | TRBJ2-1 | TRBD2 | TRBV10-2 | NA
TGTGCCAGCTCCCCAAGCCCAAGCGCCGCGTCCTTC | CASSPSPSAASF | TRBJ1-2 | NA | TRBV2 | NA
TGCGCCAGCAGCTTGGGACAGTCTTCCTACGAGCAGTACTTC | CASSLGQSSYEQYF | TRBJ2-7 | NA | TRBV5-1 | NA
TGTGCCAGCAGCCCGGGACAGGCCGGAGATACGCAGTATTTT | CASSPGQAGDTQYF | TRBJ2-3 | TRBD1 | TRBV7-3 | NA
TGCGCCAGCAGCCAGGAGTACAGGAGGAAGAGCGAAAAACTGTTTTTT | CASSQEYRRKSEKLFF | TRBJ1-4 | NA | TRBV4-3 | NA
TGTGCCAGCAGCCAAGATTTCCGCGGGAGCCAGTACAATGAGCAGTTCTTC | CASSQDFRGSQYNEQFF | TRBJ2-1 | TRBD2 | TRBV4-2 | NA
TGTGCCAGCAGGAGATCCGGATCACGGGATGAAAAACTGTTTTTT | CASRRSGSRDEKLFF | TRBJ1-4 | NA | TRBV5-4 | NA
TGTGCCAGCTCACTATGGACAGCGACTAGCGGGAGACCCGGGGAGCTGTTTTTT | CASSLWTATSGRPGELFF | TRBJ2-2 | TRBD2 | TRBV18 | NA
TGTGCCAGCAGTGAAGCCGGACTCCTGGGTAATCAGCCCCAGCATTTT | CASSEAGLLGNQPQHF | TRBJ1-5 | NA | TRBV6-1 | once
TGTGCCAGCAGTGGGACTAGCGGGAGTTACTCCTACGAGCAGTACTTC | CASSGTSGSYSYEQYF | TRBJ2-7 | TRBD2 | TRBV28 | NA
TGTGCCAGCAGCCCTGGGATGATTAACTATGGCTACACCTTC | CASSPGMINYGYTF | TRBJ1-2 | NA | TRBV7-3 | NA
TGCAGCGTTGAGGCCGGGAGGGCCGTCCACGAGCAGTACTTC | CSVEAGRAVHEQYF | TRBJ2-7 | TRBD2 | TRBV29-1 | NA
TGTGCCAGCAGCCTCCAAACAGGGTTCCAGCCCCAGCATTTT | CASSLQTGFQPQHF | TRBJ1-5 | NA | TRBV2 | few
TGTGCCGTGAGCCGGGGGGTGAGTTACGAGCAGTACTTC | CAVSRGVSYEQYF | TRBJ2-7 | TRBD2 | TRBV5-4 | few
TGTGCCTGGAGTAGGGAAGGGGGGGGGAAGGCCGGGGAGCTGTTTTTT | CAWSREGGGKAGELFF | TRBJ2-2 | NA | TRBV30 | NA
TGTGCCAGCTCACCGATGGGGACAGGGGGGTTTCAGCCCCAGCATTTT | CASSPMGTGGFQPQHF | TRBJ1-5 | TRBD1 | TRBV18 | NA
TGTGCCAGCAGCCGGGGGGACAGGAGTCTTGATACGCAGTATTTT | CASSRGDRSLDTQYF | TRBJ2-3 | NA | TRBV7-9 | NA
TGTGCCAGGGACCCGGACTTTGGGAGGGACGGCTACACCTTC | CARDPDFGRDGYTF | TRBJ1-2 | NA | TRBV19 | few
TGTGCCAGTGGAGACAGGGGCCAGTCCAATCAGCCCCAGCATTTT | CASGDRGQSNQPQHF | TRBJ1-5 | TRBD1 | TRBV19 | NA